This T cell receptor (beta chain) stems from a study of radiation and T cells in renal cell carcinoma. Noted time point: blood 2 weeks post-SBRT. The sample's treatment: 15 Gy SBRT to primary tumor, nephrectomy 4 weeks later. Blood was sampled at baseline, 2 weeks and 4 weeks after SBRT. The tumor was a clear cell renal cell carcinoma. Assay: immunoSEQ multiplex PCR; the TCRdb copy retains only in-frame clones and omits some. Among roughly 130,000 clones, 88% were seen once, and the ten largest hold 5% to 6.5%. Findings and limits, study-wide: Baseline intratumoral clonotype presence is unknown without pretreatment biopsies. From baseline, blood top tumor clonotypes peaked at 2 weeks post-radiation.

CDR3 length: 16 amino acids. Germline values: CDR1 SGHTA, CDR2 FQGNSA. Trimming took 5 bases from V and 3 from J, leaving 19 bases between them. This clone was recorded once. What it binds is not known. The chain joins TRBV7-2 to TRBJ1-1; maybe TRBD1 (5 bases). The TCR was taken from a woman between 70 and 85 years old with renal cell carcinoma. The sequences come from blood, collected from a patient whose treatment included radiotherapy and nephrectomy. The CDR3 is CASSPFAGSEDTEAFF. The CDR3 nucleotides are TGTGCCAGCAGCCCGTTCGCAGGGTCCGAAGACACTGAAGCTTTCTTT.